The 14 T cell receptor beta chains below come from one sample, sequenced in a study of early T cells in non-severe SARS-CoV-2 infection. TCRdb reprocessed the 5' RACE reads via MiXCR and lists one record per CDR3 protein. The profile shows about 22,000 distinct CDR3 sequences, approximately 5% of them singletons. Sequencing input: whole blood. The source is an adult who was a healthcare worker with PCR-confirmed SARS-CoV-2 infection or an uninfected control (not recorded which).

In this sample, this clonotype is medium-sized. The gene calls are TRBV29-1 and TRBJ2-7; 7 bases map to TRBD1. The V gene end was trimmed by 1 base and the J gene end by 1 base; junction bases not matched to a gene: 4. The CDR3 extends over 14 amino acids. Germline assignment: CDR1 SQVTM and CDR2 ANQGSEA. CDR3 residues: CSVEVGTESYEQYF. The DNA of the CDR3 is TGCAGCGTTGAAGTGGGGACAGAGTCCTACGAGCAGTACTTC.

By frequency in the sample, this clonotype is medium-sized. The chain couples TRBV4-2 to TRBJ2-1; D ambiguous. With 2 bases removed from V and 8 bases from J, the gap between germline ends came to 7 bases. From germline, CDR1 is LGHNA and CDR2 YNFKEQ. This CDR3 region has 12 residues. CDR3 in DNA: TGTGCCAGCAGCCAACAGGTGGATGAGCAGTTCTTC. Its protein is CASSQQVDEQFF.

This clonotype turned up a few times. The chain recombines TRBV5-1 with TRBJ2-7, with no clear D. The V gene's germline CDR1 is SGHRS and CDR2 YFSETQ. The CDR3 extends over 14 amino acids. Trimming took 0 bases from V and 6 from J, leaving 13 bases between them. CDR3 region: CASSLDLRVGEQYF. CDR3 nucleotides: TGCGCCAGCAGCTTGGACCTCCGGGTAGGCGAGCAGTACTTC.

The rearrangement links TRBV9 to TRBJ2-1; D ambiguous. CDR1 is SGDLS and CDR2 is YYNGEE in the germline V gene. CDR3 length: 15 amino acids. The V end was cut by 4 bases, the J end by 3 bases, with 14 bases between. CDR3 amino acids: CASSSRLANYNEQFF. The CDR3 DNA reads TGTGCCAGCAGCTCCCGTTTAGCCAACTACAATGAGCAGTTCTTC.

This clonotype has ten or more counts. The chain links TRBV5-6 to TRBJ2-2; 12 bases map to TRBD2. Trimming at V came to 3 bases and at J to 9 bases, leaving 12 bases not matched to a gene. This CDR3 is 17 amino acids long. Per the germline V gene, CDR1 is SGHDT and CDR2 is YYEEEE. CDR3 in amino acids: CASSSTSGGPTTRELFF. DNA for the CDR3: TGTGCCAGCAGCTCGACTAGCGGGGGCCCAACAACCAGGGAGCTGTTTTTT.

This clonotype was seen ten or more times. This chain joins TRBV7-6 and TRBJ2-7, with TRBD1 matching 9 bases. V was pared by 5 bases and J by 2 bases, with 4 bases of the junction left unmatched. The CDR3 totals 14 residues. Germline-derived CDR1 and CDR2 are SGHVS and FNYEAQ. CDR3 DNA sequence: TGTGCCAGCAGCCCAGGGACAGGGACCTACGAGCAGTACTTC. Translation: CASSPGTGTYEQYF.

The chain links TRBV10-2 to TRBJ2-7; possibly TRBD2 for D (6 bases). Germline CDR1 is WSHSY and CDR2 is SAAADI. The CDR3 consists of 14 residues. Trimming took off 7 bases at V and 5 bases at J, with 18 bases between the two ends. CDR3 loop: CASTTIGGVDEQYF. As DNA, the CDR3 is TGCGCCAGCACCACGATCGGAGGGGTCGACGAGCAGTACTTC.

This clonotype was counted ten times or more. This chain uses TRBV11-3 with TRBJ2-3, with 9 bases that match TRBD2. V gave up 6 bases and J gave up 3 bases; unmatched junction bases: 7. Looked up from germline, CDR1 is SGHNT and CDR2 is YENEEA. The CDR3 extends over 15 amino acids. The chain's CDR3 is CASSSGTSRTDTQYF. Here the CDR3 DNA reads TGTGCCAGCAGTTCCGGGACTAGCAGAACAGATACGCAGTATTTT.

The rearrangement links TRBV12-3 or TRBV12-4 to TRBJ1-2; 8 bases fit TRBD1. With V trimmed by 5 bases and J by 8 bases, 10 bases remained unmatched. The CDR3 runs 14 residues. The CDR3 coding sequence is TGTGCCAGCAGTCCCCCGGGACAGGTTGTGGGCTACACCTTC. It encodes CASSPPGQVVGYTF.

Ten or more counts support this clonotype. Here the CDR3 reads CASSLGYSSLGYTF. The CDR3 DNA is TGTGCCAGCAGCTTAGGCTACAGCAGCTTAGGCTACACCTTC. J is TRBJ1-2 and V is TRBV7-2; no clear D. CDR3 length: 14 amino acids. Trimming left V 1 base short and J 8 bases short, with 14 bases between. Germline loops: CDR1 SGHTA, CDR2 FQGNSA. Together with reference TRBV7-2 and TRBJ1-2, the CDR3 gives the full variable domain: GAGVSQSPSNKVTEKGKDVELRCDPISGHTALYWYRQSLGQGLEFLIYFQGNSAPDKSGLPSDRFSAERTGGSVSTLTIQRTQQEDSAVYLCASSLGYSSLGYTFGSGTRLTVV.

The chain uses TRBV11-2 and TRBJ1-1; unclear D gene. Germline assignment: CDR1 SGHAT and CDR2 FQNNGV. Trimming shortened V by 5 bases and J by 3 bases, and 13 bases separated the two germline ends. The CDR3 consists of 14 residues. The chain's CDR3 is CASSVMPRDTEAFF. As DNA, the CDR3 is TGTGCCAGCAGCGTAATGCCTCGGGACACTGAAGCTTTCTTT.

As to this clonotype: A read error may explain this, as a much larger clone is one base away. This chain uses TRBV27 with TRBJ1-4, with D possibly being TRBD1 (5 bases). Trimming pared 4 bases from V and 2 bases from J, leaving 17 bases between. CDR3 length: 17 residues. CDR1 and CDR2 (germline): MNHEY, SMNVEV (reference sequence). CDR3 DNA: TGTGCCAGCAGTTATCTCCTAGGGGACCTCACTAATGAAAAACTGTTTTTT. It codes for CASSYLLGDLTNEKLFF.

This clonotype was seen a few times. V usage is TRBV7-2 and J usage is TRBJ2-7, with TRBD1 identical over 9 bases. Trimming at V came to 5 bases and at J to 2 bases, leaving 4 bases not matched to a gene. This CDR3 has 14 residues. CDR1 is SGHTA, CDR2 FQGNSA, per germline. CDR3 region: CASSQGTGTYEQYF. The CDR3 nucleotides read TGTGCCAGCAGCCAGGGGACAGGGACCTACGAGCAGTACTTC.

In its sample, this clonotype was seen many times. The rearrangement joins TRBV7-2 to TRBJ2-5; weak D call: TRBD1 (6 bases). The CDR3 runs 16 residues. Germline V gene lookup returns CDR1 SGHTA and CDR2 FQGNSA. The V end lost 2 bases, the J end lost 5 bases, and 18 bases lay between the germline ends. As DNA, the CDR3 is TGTGCCAGCAGCTTAATGGGGCAGGGGATCAGGGAGACCCAGTACTTC. Translation: CASSLMGQGIRETQYF. The complete variable domain, with remaining parts taken from reference TRBV7-2 and TRBJ2-5, reads GAGVSQSPSNKVTEKGKDVELRCDPISGHTALYWYRQSLGQGLEFLIYFQGNSAPDKSGLPSDRFSAERTGGSVSTLTIQRTQQEDSAVYLCASSLMGQGIRETQYFGPGTRLLVL.